A single sample gave rise to the 13 T cell receptor beta chains below, sequenced in a study of cytomegalovirus exposure and HLA in healthy donors. PCR employed 60 Vbeta and 13 Jbeta primers. The table came from immunoSEQ multiplex PCR; TCRdb's copy has only in-frame clones and leaves some out. The data show more than 110,000 clones, over 80% seen once. The sequenced sample was PBMCs. These receptors all stem from a female donor in good health and CMV-seronegative.

The chain employs TRBV28 and TRBJ1-5, with 8 bases fitting TRBD1. The CDR3 extends over 14 amino acids. The J segment lost 7 bases and the V segment lost 6 bases, leaving 8 bases of the junction unmatched. The germline gives CDR1 MDHEN, CDR2 SYDVKM. The DNA of the CDR3 is TGTGCCAGCAGACCCGGACAGGGTTGGCAGCCCCAGCATTTT. It codes for CASRPGQGWQPQHF.

This clone has just a few counts. The V gene is TRBV28, the J gene TRBJ2-2; 7 nucleotides agree with TRBD2. This CDR3 has 16 residues. Trimming removed 6 bases from V and 5 bases from J; junction bases left unmatched: 12. The V gene's germline CDR1 is MDHEN and CDR2 SYDVKM. The CDR3 bases are TGTGCCAGCAGAACTCTAGCGGAGATCTGGACCGGGGAGCTGTTTTTT. Its translation: CASRTLAEIWTGELFF. The variable domain in full, completed from reference TRBV28 and TRBJ2-2, reads DVKVTQSSRYLVKRTGEKVFLECVQDMDHENMFWYRQDPGLGLRLIYFSYDVKMKEKGDIPEGYSVSREKKERFSLILESASTNQTSMYLCASRTLAEIWTGELFFGEGSRLTVL.

This rearrangement joins TRBV25-1 to TRBJ2-7; D not certain. V was pared by 3 bases and J by 2 bases, with 8 bases between. The CDR3 consists of 13 residues. Germline CDR1 reads MGHDK; CDR2 reads SYGVNS. In DNA form, the CDR3 reads TGTGCCAGCAGTGATGACTTACCCTACGAGCAGTACTTC. Translation gives CASSDDLPYEQYF.

Points on this clone: Because it lacks the conserved phenylalanine or tryptophan at the end, this CDR3 is likely a read error. V is TRBV6-1 and J is TRBJ1-5; D perhaps matches TRBD1 (5 bases). This CDR3 has 11 residues. Germline V CDR1 and CDR2: MNHNS, SASEGT. V was pared by 8 bases and J by 7 bases, with 9 bases between. CDR3 region: CASGRDQPQHV. The CDR3 coding sequence is TGTGCCAGCGGGAGGGACCAGCCCCAGCATGTT.

The chain links TRBV19 to TRBJ1-1; D gene ambiguous. Germline V gene sequence: CDR1 LNHDA, CDR2 SQIVND (reference sequence). V shed 0 bases and J shed 3 bases, with 5 bases lying between them. The CDR3 loop spans 13 amino acids. The CDR3 sequence: CASSIDLYTEAFF. CDR3 sequence (DNA): TGTGCCAGTAGTATAGATTTATACACTGAAGCTTTCTTT. The variable domain in full, with the rest retrieved from reference TRBV19 and TRBJ1-1, is DGGITQSPKYLFRKEGQNVTLSCEQNLNHDAMYWYRQDPGQGLRLIYYSQIVNDFQKGDIAEGYSVSREKKESFPLTVTSAQKNPTAFYLCASSIDLYTEAFFGQGTRLTVV.

The DNA of the CDR3 is TGTGCCAGCAGTGAAATGGCGGGAGCGCGGCATGAGCAGTTCTTC. Amino acid sequence: CASSEMAGARHEQFF. V usage is TRBV6-1 and J usage is TRBJ2-1; 7 bases map to TRBD2. This CDR3 region has 15 residues. V lost 2 bases, J lost 8 bases, and 9 bases stayed unmatched. Germline CDR1 MNHNS, CDR2 SASEGT.

The chain links TRBV18 to TRBJ1-1; tentative D call: TRBD1 (6 bases). Germline CDR1 and CDR2: KGHSH and LQKENI. Trimming removed 6 bases from V and 1 base from J, with 9 bases in between. The CDR3 loop spans 13 amino acids. CDR3 bases: TGTGCCAGCTCTCCGGGACAGAACACTGAAGCTTTCTTT. It yields the protein CASSPGQNTEAFF.

This sequence joins TRBV2 and TRBJ1-1; TRBD1 agrees at 10 bases. V lost 6 bases and J lost 11; bases outside the gene matches: 6. Germline-derived CDR1 and CDR2 are SNHLY and FYNNEI. CDR3 size: 12 residues. CDR3 sequence reads: CASSGTGERAFF. The CDR3 DNA follows: TGTGCCAGCAGCGGGACAGGGGAGAGGGCTTTCTTT.

The chain links TRBV28 to TRBJ2-7, with D perhaps matching TRBD1 (6 bases). The CDR3 is 15 amino acids. Trimming left V 5 bases short and J 0 bases short, with 14 bases between. Germline V lookup: CDR1 MDHEN, CDR2 SYDVKM. The CDR3 coding sequence is TGTGCCAGCAGTCATAACCGGGACATCTCCTACGAGCAGTACTTC. Translating gives CASSHNRDISYEQYF.

The chain is built from TRBV13 and TRBJ1-4; 12 nucleotides match TRBD1. V gave up 5 bases and J gave up 8 bases; unmatched junction bases: 9. The CDR3 length is 16 residues. CDR1 and CDR2 (germline): PRHDT, FYEKMQ (reference sequence). CDR3 bases: TGTGCCAGCAGCCCCGGGGACAGGGGGCGCAGCGAAAAACTGTTTTTT. It yields the protein CASSPGDRGRSEKLFF.

The sample holds a few counts of this clone. V is TRBV7-3 and J is TRBJ2-1; D might be TRBD2 (6 bases). The germline CDR1 and CDR2 sequences are SGHTA and FQGTGA. CDR3 length: 15 amino acids. Trimming cost V 5 bases and J 3 bases, with 14 bases left between them. The CDR3 DNA sequence: TGTGCCAGCAGCCTGGGGCGGGGCAGCTACAATGAGCAGTTCTTC. Amino acids: CASSLGRGSYNEQFF.

The chain joins TRBV5-6 to TRBJ1-1; 8 bases line up with TRBD1. J lost 0 bases, V lost 4 bases, and 5 bases had no gene match. The CDR3 has 15 amino acids. The germline V gene encodes CDR1 SGHDT and CDR2 YYEEEE. As DNA, the CDR3 is TGTGCCAGCAGCAAACCGGGACAGGTGAACACTGAAGCTTTCTTT. Protein sequence: CASSKPGQVNTEAFF.

The rearrangement links TRBV25-1 to TRBJ1-1; possible D gene TRBD1, 5 bases. This CDR3 has 13 residues. CDR1 is MGHDK and CDR2 is SYGVNS in the germline V gene. Trimming left V 7 bases short and J 11 bases short, with 20 bases between. CDR3 nucleotides: TGTGCCAGCACTGGAGGGAAAGGGGAGAGGGCTTTCTTT. This gives the protein CASTGGKGERAFF.